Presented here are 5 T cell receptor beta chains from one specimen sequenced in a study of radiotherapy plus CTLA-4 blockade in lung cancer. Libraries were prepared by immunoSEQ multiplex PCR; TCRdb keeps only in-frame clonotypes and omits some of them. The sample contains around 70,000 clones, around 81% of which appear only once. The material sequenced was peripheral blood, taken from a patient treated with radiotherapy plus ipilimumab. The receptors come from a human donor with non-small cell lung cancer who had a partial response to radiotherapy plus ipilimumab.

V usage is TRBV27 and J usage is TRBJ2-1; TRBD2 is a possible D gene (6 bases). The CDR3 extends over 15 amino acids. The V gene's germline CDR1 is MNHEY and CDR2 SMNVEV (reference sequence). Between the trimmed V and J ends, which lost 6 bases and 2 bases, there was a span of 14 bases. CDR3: CASRGRTSTYNEQFF. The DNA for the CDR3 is TGTGCCAGCAGGGGGAGGACGTCGACCTACAATGAGCAGTTCTTC.

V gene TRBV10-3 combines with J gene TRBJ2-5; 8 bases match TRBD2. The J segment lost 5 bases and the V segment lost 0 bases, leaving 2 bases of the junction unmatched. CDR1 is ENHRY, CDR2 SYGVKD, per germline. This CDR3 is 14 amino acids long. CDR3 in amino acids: CAISESTSVETQYF. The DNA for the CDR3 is TGTGCCATCAGTGAGTCGACTAGCGTTGAGACCCAGTACTTC.

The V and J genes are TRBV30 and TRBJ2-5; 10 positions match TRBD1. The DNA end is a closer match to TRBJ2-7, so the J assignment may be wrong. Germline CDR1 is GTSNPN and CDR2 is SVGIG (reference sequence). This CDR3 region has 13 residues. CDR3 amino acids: CACAGTGAYEQYF. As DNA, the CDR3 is TGTGCCTGCGCCGGGACAGGGGCCTACGAGCAGTACTTC.

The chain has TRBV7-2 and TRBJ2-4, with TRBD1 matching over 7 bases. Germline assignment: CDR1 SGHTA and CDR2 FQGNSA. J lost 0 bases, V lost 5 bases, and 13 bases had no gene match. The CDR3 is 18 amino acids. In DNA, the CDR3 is TGTGCCAGCAGCCAAAACCCGACCACAGGGGTAGCCAAAAACATTCAGTACTTC. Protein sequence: CASSQNPTTGVAKNIQYF.

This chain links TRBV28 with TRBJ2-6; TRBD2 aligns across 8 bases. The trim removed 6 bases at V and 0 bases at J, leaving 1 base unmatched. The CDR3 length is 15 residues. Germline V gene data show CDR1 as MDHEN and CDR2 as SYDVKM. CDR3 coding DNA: TGTGCCAGCAGGGCGGGGGGCTCTGGGGCCAACGTCCTGACTTTC. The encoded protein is CASRAGGSGANVLTF.